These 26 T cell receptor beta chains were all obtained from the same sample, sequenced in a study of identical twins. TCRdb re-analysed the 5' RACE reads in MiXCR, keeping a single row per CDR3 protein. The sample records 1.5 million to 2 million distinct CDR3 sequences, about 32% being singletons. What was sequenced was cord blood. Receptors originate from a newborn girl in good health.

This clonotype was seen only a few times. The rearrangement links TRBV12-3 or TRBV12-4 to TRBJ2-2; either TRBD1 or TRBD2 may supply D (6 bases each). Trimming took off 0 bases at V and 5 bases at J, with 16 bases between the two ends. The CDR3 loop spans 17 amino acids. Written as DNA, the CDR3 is TGTGCCAGCAGTTTAGCGCTAGGAGGGGGTTATACCGGGGAGCTGTTTTTT. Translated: CASSLALGGGYTGELFF.

The CDR3 sequence: CASSGRLAFYEQYF. The CDR3 DNA is TGTGCCAGCAGCGGTAGACTAGCCTTCTACGAGCAGTACTTC. The chain is built from TRBV7-2 and TRBJ2-7; 7 positions match TRBD2. J was trimmed by 3 bases and V by 5 bases; bases with no gene match: 7. The CDR3 extends over 14 amino acids. From germline, CDR1 is SGHTA and CDR2 FQGNSA.

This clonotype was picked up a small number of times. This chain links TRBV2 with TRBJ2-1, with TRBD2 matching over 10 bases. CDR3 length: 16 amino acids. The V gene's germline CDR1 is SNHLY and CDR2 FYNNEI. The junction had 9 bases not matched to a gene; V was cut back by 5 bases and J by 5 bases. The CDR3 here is CASSRPTSGADNEQFF. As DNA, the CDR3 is TGTGCCAGCAGTCGACCAACTAGCGGGGCTGACAATGAGCAGTTCTTC. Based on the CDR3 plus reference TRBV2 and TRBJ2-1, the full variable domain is EPEVTQTPSHQVTQMGQEVILRCVPISNHLYFYWYRQILGQKVEFLVSFYNNEISEKSEIFDDQFSVERPDGSNFTLKIRSTKLEDSAMYFCASSRPTSGADNEQFFGPGTRLTVL.

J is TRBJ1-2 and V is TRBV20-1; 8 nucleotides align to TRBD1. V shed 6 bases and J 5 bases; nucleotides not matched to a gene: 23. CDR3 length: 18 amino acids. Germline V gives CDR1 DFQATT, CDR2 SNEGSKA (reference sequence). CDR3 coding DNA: TGCAGTGCCCCTTTCCCGCGGACAGGGACTAGTCGGGGGTATGGCTACACCTTC. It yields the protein CSAPFPRTGTSRGYGYTF.

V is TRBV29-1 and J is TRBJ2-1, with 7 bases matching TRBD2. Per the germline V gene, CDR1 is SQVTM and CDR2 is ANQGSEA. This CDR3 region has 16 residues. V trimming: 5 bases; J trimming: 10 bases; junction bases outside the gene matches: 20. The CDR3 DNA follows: TGCAGCGTTTTCGTCGGCGGCTTAGCCCGGGACTACGAGCAGTTCTTC. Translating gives CSVFVGGLARDYEQFF.

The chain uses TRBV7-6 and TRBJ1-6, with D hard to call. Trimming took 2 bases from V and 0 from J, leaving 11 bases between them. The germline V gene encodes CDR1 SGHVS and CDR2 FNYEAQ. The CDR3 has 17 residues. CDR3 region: CASSLSPMSSYNSPLHF. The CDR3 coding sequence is TGTGCCAGCAGCTTATCACCAATGAGCTCCTATAATTCACCCCTCCACTTT.

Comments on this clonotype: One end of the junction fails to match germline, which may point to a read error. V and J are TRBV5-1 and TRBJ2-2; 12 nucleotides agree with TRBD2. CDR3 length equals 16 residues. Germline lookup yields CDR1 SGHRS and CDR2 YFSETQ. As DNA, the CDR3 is TGTGCCAGCAGCCTCCGACTAGCGGGAGATACCGGGGAGCTGTTTTTT. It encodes CASSLRLAGDTGELFF.

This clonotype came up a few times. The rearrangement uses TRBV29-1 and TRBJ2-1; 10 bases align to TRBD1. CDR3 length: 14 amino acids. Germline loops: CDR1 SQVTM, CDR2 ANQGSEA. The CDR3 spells CSVRQGATYNEQFF. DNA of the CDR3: TGCAGTGTCCGACAGGGGGCAACTTACAATGAGCAGTTCTTC.

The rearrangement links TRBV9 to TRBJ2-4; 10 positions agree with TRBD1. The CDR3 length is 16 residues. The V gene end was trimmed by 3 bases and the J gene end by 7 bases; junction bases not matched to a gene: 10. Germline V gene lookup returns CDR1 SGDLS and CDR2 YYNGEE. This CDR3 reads CASSGIGTGVGNIQYF. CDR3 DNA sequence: TGTGCCAGCAGCGGAATCGGGACAGGGGTAGGGAACATTCAGTACTTC.

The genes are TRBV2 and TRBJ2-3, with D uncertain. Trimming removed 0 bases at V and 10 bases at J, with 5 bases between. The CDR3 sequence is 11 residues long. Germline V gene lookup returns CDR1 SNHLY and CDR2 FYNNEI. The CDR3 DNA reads TGTGCCAGCAGTGAAGCCTCTCCGCAGTATTTT. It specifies CASSEASPQYF.

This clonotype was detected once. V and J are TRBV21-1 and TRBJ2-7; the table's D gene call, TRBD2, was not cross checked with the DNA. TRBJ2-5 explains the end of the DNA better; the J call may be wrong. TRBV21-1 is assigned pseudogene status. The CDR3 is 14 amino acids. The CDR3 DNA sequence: TGTGCCAGCAGCAAAAAAGTCCAGCGAGAGACCCAGTACTTC. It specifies CASSKKVQRETQYF.

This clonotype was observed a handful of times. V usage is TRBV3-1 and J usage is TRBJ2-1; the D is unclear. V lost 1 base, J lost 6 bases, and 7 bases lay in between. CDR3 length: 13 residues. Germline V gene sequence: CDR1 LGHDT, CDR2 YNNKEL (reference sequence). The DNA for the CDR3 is TGTGCCAGCAGCCAAGTGGTGAGCAATGAGCAGTTCTTC. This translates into CASSQVVSNEQFF.

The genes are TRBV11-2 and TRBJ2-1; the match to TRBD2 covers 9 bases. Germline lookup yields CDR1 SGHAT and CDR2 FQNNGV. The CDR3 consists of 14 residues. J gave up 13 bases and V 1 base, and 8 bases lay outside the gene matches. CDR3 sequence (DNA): TGTGCCAGCAGCTTAGTTAGCGGGAGATACATTCAGTTCTTC. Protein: CASSLVSGRYIQFF. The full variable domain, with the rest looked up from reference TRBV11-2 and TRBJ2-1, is EAGVAQSPRYKIIEKRQSVAFWCNPISGHATLYWYQQILGQGPKLLIQFQNNGVVDDSQLPKDRFSAERLKGVDSTLKIQPAKLEDSAVYLCASSLVSGRYIQFFGPGTRLTVL.

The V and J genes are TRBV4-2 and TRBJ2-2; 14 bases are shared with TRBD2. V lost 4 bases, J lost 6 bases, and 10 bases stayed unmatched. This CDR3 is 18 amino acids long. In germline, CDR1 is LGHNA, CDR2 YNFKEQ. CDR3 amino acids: CASSRTGLAGVDSGELFF. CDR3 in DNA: TGTGCCAGCAGCCGTACGGGACTAGCGGGGGTAGATTCCGGGGAGCTGTTTTTT.

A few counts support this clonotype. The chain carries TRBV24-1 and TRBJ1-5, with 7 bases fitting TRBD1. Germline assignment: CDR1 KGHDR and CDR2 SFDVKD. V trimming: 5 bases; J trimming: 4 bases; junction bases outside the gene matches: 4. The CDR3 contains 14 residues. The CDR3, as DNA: TGTGCCACCAGTGGGCAGGGGGAAAATCAGCCCCAGCATTTT. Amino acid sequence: CATSGQGENQPQHF.

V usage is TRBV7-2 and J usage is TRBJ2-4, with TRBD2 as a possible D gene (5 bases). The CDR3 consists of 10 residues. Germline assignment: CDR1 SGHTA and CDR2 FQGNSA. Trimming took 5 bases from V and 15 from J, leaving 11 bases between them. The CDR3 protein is CASSQGLLYF. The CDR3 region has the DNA TGTGCCAGCAGCCAAGGACTGCTGTACTTC.

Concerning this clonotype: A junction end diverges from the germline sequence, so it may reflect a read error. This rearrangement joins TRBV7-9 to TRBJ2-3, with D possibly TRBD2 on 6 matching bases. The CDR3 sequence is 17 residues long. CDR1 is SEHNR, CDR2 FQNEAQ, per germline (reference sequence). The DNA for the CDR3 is TGTCCCAGCAGCTTAAGCACCCGTCGGGAGAGCACAGATACGCAGTATTTT. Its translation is CPSSLSTRRESTDTQYF.

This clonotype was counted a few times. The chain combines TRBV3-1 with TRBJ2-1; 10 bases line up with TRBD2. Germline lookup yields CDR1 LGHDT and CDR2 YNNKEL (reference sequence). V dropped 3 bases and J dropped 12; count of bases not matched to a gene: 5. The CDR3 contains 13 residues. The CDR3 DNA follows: TGTGCCAGCAGCCACGCGACTAGCGGGCCGCAGTTCTTC. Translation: CASSHATSGPQFF.

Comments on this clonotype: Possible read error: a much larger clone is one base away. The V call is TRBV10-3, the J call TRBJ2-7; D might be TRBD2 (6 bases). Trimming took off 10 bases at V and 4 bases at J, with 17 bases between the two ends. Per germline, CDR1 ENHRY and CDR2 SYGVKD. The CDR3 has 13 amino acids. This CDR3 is CATSSEKGYEQYF. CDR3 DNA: TGTGCCACCTCTAGCGAGAAGGGGTACGAGCAGTACTTC.

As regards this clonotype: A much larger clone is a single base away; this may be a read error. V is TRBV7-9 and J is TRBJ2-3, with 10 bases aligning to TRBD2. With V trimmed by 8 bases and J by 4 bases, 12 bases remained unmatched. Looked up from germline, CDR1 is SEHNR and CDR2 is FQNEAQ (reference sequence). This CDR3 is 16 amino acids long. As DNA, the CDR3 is TGTGCCAGCTCGCTCTTGACTAGCGGGCCCGCAGATACGCAGTATTTT. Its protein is CASSLLTSGPADTQYF.

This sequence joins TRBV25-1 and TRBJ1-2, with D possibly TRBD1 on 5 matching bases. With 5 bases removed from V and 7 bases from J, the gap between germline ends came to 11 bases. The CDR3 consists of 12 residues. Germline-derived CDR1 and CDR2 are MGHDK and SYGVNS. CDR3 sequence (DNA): TGTGCCAGCAGTAACAAGGGGCTTGGCTACACCTTC. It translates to CASSNKGLGYTF.

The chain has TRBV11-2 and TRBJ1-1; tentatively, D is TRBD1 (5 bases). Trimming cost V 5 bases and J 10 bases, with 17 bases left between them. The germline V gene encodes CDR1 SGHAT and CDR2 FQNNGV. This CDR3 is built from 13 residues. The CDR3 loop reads CASSRWGPSGAFF. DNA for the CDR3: TGTGCCAGCAGCCGTTGGGGACCGAGTGGAGCTTTCTTT.

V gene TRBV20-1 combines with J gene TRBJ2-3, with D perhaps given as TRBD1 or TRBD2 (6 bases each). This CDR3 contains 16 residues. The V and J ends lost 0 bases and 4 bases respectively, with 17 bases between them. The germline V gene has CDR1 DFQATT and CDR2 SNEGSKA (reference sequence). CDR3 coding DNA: TGCAGTGCTAGAGATGGACAGCGGGCCCCCCCAGATACGCAGTATTTT. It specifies CSARDGQRAPPDTQYF.

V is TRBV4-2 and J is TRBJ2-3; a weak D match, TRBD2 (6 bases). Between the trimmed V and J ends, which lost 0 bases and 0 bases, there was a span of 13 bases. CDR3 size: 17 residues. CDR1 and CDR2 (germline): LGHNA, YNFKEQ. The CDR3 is CASSQERRGTSTDTQYF. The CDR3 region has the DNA TGTGCCAGCAGCCAAGAAAGGCGAGGGACTAGCACAGATACGCAGTATTTT.

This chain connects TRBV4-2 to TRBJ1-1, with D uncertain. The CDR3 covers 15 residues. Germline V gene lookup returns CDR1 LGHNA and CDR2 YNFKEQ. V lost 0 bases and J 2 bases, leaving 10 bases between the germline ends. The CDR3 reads CASSQDNDFNTEAFF. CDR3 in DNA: TGTGCCAGCAGCCAAGATAACGACTTTAACACTGAAGCTTTCTTT.

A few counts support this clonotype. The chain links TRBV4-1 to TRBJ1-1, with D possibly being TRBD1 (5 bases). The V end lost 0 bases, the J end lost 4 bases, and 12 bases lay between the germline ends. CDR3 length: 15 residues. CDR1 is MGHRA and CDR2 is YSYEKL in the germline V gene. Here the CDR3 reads CASSQDRVGGTEAFF. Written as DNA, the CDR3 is TGCGCCAGCAGCCAAGATAGGGTGGGGGGCACTGAAGCTTTCTTT.